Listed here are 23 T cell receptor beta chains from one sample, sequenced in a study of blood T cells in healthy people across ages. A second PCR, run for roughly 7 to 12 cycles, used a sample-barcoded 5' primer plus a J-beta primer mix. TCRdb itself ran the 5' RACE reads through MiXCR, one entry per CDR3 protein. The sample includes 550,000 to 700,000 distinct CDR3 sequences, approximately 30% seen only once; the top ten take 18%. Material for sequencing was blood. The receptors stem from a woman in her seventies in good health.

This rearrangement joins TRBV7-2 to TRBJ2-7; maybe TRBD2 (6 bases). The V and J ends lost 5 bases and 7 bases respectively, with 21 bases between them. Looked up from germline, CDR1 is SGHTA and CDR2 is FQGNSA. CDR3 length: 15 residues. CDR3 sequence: CASSPLALRDGEQYF. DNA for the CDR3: TGTGCCAGCAGCCCCCTAGCGCTACGGGATGGGGAGCAGTACTTC.

Written as DNA, the CDR3 is TGTGCCAGCAGCTCCCCACCGGGACAGGGGCCACCCTCGACTGAAGCTTTCTTT. This encodes CASSSPPGQGPPSTEAFF. The chain links TRBV21-1 to TRBJ1-1; the DNA was not used to check the table's D call, TRBD1. TRBV21-1 is a pseudogene. This CDR3 contains 18 residues.

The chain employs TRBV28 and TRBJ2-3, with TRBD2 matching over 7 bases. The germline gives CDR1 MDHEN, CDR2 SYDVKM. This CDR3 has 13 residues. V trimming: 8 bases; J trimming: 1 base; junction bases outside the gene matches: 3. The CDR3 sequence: CASGGRGTDTQYF. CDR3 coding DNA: TGTGCCAGCGGCGGGAGAGGCACAGATACGCAGTATTTT.

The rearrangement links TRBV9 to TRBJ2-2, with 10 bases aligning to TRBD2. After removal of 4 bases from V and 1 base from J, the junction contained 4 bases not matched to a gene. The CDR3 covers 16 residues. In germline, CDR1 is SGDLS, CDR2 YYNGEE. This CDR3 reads CASSPRLAGNTGELFF. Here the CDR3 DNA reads TGTGCCAGCAGCCCCCGACTAGCGGGGAACACCGGGGAGCTGTTTTTT. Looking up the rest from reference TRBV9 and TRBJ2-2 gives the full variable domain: DSGVTQTPKHLITATGQRVTLRCSPRSGDLSVYWYQQSLDQGLQFLIQYYNGEERAKGNILERFSAQQFPDLHSELNLSSLELGDSALYFCASSPRLAGNTGELFFGEGSRLTVL.

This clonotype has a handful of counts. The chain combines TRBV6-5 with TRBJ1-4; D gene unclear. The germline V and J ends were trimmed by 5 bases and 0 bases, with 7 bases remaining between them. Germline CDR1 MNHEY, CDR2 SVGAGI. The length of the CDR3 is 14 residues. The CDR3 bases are TGTGCCAGCAGTCAGGTTGCAACTAATGAAAAACTGTTTTTT. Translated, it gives CASSQVATNEKLFF.

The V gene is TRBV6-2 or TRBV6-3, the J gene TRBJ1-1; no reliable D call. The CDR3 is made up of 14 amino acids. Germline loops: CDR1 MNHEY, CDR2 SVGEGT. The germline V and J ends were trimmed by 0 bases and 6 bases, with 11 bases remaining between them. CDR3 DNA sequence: TGTGCCAGCAGTTACTCTCGACCGGAACCTGAAGCTTTCTTT. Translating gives CASSYSRPEPEAFF.

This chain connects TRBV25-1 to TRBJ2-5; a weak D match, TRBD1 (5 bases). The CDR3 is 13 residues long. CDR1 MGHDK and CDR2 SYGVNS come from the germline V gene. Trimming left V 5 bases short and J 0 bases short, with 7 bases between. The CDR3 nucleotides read TGTGCCAGCAGTAACAGGTACCAAGAGACCCAGTACTTC. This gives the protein CASSNRYQETQYF.

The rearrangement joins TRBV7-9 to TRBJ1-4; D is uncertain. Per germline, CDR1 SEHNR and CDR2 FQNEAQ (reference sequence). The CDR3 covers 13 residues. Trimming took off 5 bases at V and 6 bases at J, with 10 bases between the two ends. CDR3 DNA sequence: TGTGCCAGCAGCGCAGGCGGAGATGAAAAACTGTTTTTT. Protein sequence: CASSAGGDEKLFF.

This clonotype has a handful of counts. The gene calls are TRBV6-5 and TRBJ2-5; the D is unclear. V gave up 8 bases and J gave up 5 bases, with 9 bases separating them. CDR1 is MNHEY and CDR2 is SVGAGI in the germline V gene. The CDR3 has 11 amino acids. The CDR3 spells CASGIRETQYF. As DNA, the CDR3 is TGTGCCAGCGGCATTCGGGAGACCCAGTACTTC.

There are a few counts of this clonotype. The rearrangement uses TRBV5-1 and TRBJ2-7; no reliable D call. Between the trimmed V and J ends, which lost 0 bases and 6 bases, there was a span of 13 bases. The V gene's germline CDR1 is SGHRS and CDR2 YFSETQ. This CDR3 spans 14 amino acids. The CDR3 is CASSLDTGPREQYF. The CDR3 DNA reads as TGCGCCAGCAGCTTGGACACCGGGCCGCGCGAGCAGTACTTC. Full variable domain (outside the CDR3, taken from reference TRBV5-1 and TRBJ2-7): KAGVTQTPRYLIKTRGQQVTLSCSPISGHRSVSWYQQTPGQGLQFLFEYFSETQRNKGNFPGRFSGRQFSNSRSEMNVSTLELGDSALYLCASSLDTGPREQYFGPGTRLTVT.

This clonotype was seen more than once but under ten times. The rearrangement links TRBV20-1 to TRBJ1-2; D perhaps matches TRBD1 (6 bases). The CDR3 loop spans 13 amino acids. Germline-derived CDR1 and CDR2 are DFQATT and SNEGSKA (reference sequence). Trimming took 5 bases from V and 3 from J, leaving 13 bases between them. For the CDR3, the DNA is TGCAGTGCTTTTCGGACAGACTACTATGGCTACACCTTC. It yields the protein CSAFRTDYYGYTF.

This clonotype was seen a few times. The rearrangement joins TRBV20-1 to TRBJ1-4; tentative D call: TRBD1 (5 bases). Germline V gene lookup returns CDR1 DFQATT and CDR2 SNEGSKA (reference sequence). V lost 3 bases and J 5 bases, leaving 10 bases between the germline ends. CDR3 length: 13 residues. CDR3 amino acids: CSARGRENEKLFF. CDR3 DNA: TGCAGTGCTAGGGGACGGGAGAATGAAAAACTGTTTTTT.

This chain's CDR3 is CASSYSPAGVQETQYF. DNA of the CDR3: TGTGCCAGCAGTTACTCCCCAGCGGGGGTCCAAGAGACCCAGTACTTC. The V gene is TRBV6-2 or TRBV6-3, the J gene TRBJ2-5, with 8 positions matching TRBD2. Germline V lookup: CDR1 MNHEY, CDR2 SVGEGT. The trim removed 0 bases at V and 1 base at J, leaving 4 bases unmatched. CDR3 length: 16 residues.

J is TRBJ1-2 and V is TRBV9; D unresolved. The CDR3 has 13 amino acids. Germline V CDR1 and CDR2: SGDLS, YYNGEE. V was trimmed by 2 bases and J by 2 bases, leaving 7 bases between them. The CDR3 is CASSVRPNYGYTF. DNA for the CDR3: TGTGCCAGCAGCGTCAGACCGAACTATGGCTACACCTTC.

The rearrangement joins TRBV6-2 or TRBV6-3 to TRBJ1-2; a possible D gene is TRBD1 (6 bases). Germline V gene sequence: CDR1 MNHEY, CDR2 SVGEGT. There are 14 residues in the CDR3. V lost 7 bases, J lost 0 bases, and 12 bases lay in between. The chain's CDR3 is CASNQDRTNYGYTF. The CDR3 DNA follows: TGTGCCAGCAACCAGGACAGAACTAACTATGGCTACACCTTC.

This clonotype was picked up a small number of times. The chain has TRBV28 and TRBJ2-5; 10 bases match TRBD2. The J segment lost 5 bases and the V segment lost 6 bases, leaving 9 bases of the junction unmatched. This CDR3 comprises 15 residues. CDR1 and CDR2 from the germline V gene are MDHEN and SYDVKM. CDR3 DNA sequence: TGTGCCAGCAGAAGCGGGGGGGCTTTGGGGGAGACCCAGTACTTC. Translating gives CASRSGGALGETQYF.

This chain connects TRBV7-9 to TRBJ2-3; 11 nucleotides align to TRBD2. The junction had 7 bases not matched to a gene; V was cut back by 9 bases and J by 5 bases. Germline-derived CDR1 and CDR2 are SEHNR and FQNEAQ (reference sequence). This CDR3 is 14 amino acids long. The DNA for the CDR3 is TGTGCCAGAGATAGCGGGGGGGTTGGAGATACGCAGTATTTT. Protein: CARDSGGVGDTQYF.

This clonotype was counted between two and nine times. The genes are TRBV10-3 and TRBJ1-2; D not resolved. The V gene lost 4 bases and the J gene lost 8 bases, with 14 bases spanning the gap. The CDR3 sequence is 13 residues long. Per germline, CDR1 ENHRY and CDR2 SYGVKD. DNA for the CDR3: TGTGCCATCAGTGGAGGGATTAGTTTCGGCTACACCTTC. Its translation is CAISGGISFGYTF.

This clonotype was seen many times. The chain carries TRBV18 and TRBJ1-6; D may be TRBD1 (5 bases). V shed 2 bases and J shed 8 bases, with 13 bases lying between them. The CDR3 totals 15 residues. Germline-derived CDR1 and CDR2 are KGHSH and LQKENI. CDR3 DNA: TGTGCCAGCTCACCAGGGGGGGGTGCGGATTCACCCCTCCACTTT. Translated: CASSPGGGADSPLHF.

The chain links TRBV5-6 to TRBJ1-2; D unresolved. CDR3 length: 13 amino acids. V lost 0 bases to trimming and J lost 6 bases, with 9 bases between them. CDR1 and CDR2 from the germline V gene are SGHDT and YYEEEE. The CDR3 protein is CASSLGVGDGYTF. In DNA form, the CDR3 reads TGTGCCAGCAGCTTGGGGGTCGGGGATGGCTACACCTTC. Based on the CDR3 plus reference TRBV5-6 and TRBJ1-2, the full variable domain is DAGVTQSPTHLIKTRGQQVTLRCSPKSGHDTVSWYQQALGQGPQFIFQYYEEEERQRGNFPDRFSGHQFPNYSSELNVNALLLGDSALYLCASSLGVGDGYTFGSGTRLTVV.

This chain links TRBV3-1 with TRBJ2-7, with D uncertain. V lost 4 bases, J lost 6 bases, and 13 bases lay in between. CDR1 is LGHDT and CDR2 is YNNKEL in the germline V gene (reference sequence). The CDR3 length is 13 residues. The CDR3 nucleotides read TGTGCCAGCAGCCGAGCCCTCTACGGCGAGCAGTACTTC. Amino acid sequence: CASSRALYGEQYF.

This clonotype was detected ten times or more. CDR3 sequence reads: CASSPNGQGYEQFF. The CDR3 bases are TGTGCCAGCAGCCCCAATGGACAGGGCTATGAGCAGTTCTTC. This sequence joins TRBV7-2 and TRBJ2-1, with 8 nucleotides matching TRBD1. Germline trimming cut 5 bases from V and 8 bases from J; bases unmatched to any gene: 8. CDR1 is SGHTA and CDR2 is FQGNSA in the germline V gene. CDR3 size: 14 residues.

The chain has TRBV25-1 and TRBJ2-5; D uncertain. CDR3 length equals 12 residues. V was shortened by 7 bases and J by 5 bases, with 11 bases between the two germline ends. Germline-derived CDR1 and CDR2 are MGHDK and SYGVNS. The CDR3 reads CASTTLGETQYF. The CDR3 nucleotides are TGTGCCAGCACAACCCTCGGGGAGACCCAGTACTTC.